The T cell receptor beta chain under discussion was sequenced for a study of T cells in Graves' hyperthyroidism and ophthalmopathy. Amplified regions were TCR beta CDR3 sequences from RNA transcripts. First-round RT-PCR targeting the TCR CDR3 was performed with the HTBI primer set. TCRdb called the multiplex PCR reads again in MiXCR, with one record for every CDR3 protein. The data contain around 380,000 distinct CDR3 sequences, approximately 15% of them singletons. As regards this clonotype: Possible read error: a much larger clone is one base away.

This TCR derives from a man aged 25-45 years with Graves' hyperthyroidism that later progressed to Graves' ophthalmopathy. The sample comprised blood.

The CDR3 here is CSARDHRGGNYDEQFF. CDR3 DNA sequence: TGCAGTGCTAGAGATCACCGAGGGGGTAACTACGATGAGCAGTTCTTC. This chain connects TRBV20-1 to TRBJ2-1; TRBD1 is a possible D gene (6 bases). Germline CDR1 is DFQATT and CDR2 is SNEGSKA (reference sequence). CDR3 size: 16 residues.